This TCR beta chain was profiled in a study of T cell responses to AZD1222 COVID-19 vaccine. Notes on the study in general: Within unmutated variant regions lay the reported targets of nearly half of spike-specific TCRs. Regions 160-218 and 743-854 held dominance among vaccine-associated CD4 TCRs, which spanned spike.

Worth noting for this clone: Its antigen is undetermined. The junction departs from the called germline gene at one end, perhaps through a read error.

This CDR3 contains 12 residues. The germline gives CDR1 SGHNT, CDR2 YYREEE (reference sequence). Generated by immunoSEQ multiplex PCR, the TCRdb table keeps only in-frame clones and is missing some. The table has 150,000 to 200,000 clones, 92% seen once; the top ten hold around 9.3%. This TCR was sampled from an adult in good health. The chain has TRBV5-4 and TRBJ2-7, with D unresolved. This sample comprised peripheral blood, obtained on day 0 of AZD1222 vaccination. For the CDR3, the DNA is TGTGCCAGCAGGTTGGACTCCTACGAGCAGTACTTC. Protein product: CASRLDSYEQYF.